This paragraph reports one TCR beta chain. The data were obtained in a study of OX40 agonist ivuxolimab in advanced cancers. Per germline, CDR1 SGHVS and CDR2 FQNEAQ. CDR3 size: 17 residues. The trim removed 5 bases at V and 0 bases at J, leaving 10 bases unmatched. Generated by immunoSEQ multiplex PCR, the TCRdb table keeps only in-frame clones and is missing some. The sample has tens of thousands of clones, 88% seen once. The chain is built from TRBV7-8 and TRBJ2-3; 8 bases agree with TRBD1. The TCR comes from an adult with an advanced solid tumor such as melanoma, head and neck, liver or kidney cancer. The sample in question was CD4+ or CD8+ T cells sorted from blood, obtained in a trial of the OX40 agonist ivuxolimab. The CDR3 is CASSPWAGQVSTDTQYF. The CDR3, as DNA: TGTGCCAGCAGCCCGTGGGCGGGACAGGTTAGCACAGATACGCAGTATTTT.